This entry describes one TCR beta chain. The target of this receptor is not known. Nothing much larger sits one base from this clone, and base qualities are not available. The sample originates from a study of T-cell memory formation after mild COVID-19 (dated by TCRdb to the early 2020s). With regard to the full study: TCR sequence clusters from the two donors were found to be largely donor specific. The cohort comprised two young, previously healthy adult volunteers, one female and one male. Longitudinal TCRalpha and TCRbeta repertoire sequencing tracked T-cell clones expanding and contracting after mild COVID-19 in two donors. Broad study findings and their caveats: The study included only two mild cases, and larger cohorts that include severe cases with pre-infection samples were judged to be necessary. Contracting CD4+ clones were found mainly in CM and EM memory subsets, while CD8+ clones were enriched in EMRA. Whether the second-wave clones peaking on day 37 were SARS-CoV-2 specific was not confirmed. Clones contracting from day 15 to 85 had balanced CD4/CD8 phenotypes, while a second wave expanding from day 15 to 37 was biased towards CD4+. Some responding clones were found in pre-infection memory, which suggests that pre-existing cross-reactive memory T cells took part in the SARS-CoV-2 response.

Ficoll-Paque density gradient centrifugation was the method used to isolate PBMCs. TCRdb lists the instrument as Illumina NovaSeq 6000. Using 5'RACE with constant-segment primers, TCRalpha and TCRbeta cDNA libraries were constructed, with sample barcodes and unique molecular identifiers added in the process. RNA was extracted from every sample with Trizol reagent. Library amplification was performed in two PCR steps, and a second sample barcode and Illumina TruSeq adapters were introduced in the second step. Sequencing of libraries was performed on an Illumina NovaSeq with 2 x 150 bp paired-end reads. The paper's data handling went like this. Reads were demultiplexed and collapsed into UMI-guided consensus sequences with migec v1.2.7. Using mixcr v2.1.11, UMI consensuses were aligned to TRA and TRB V and J templates and then assembled into clonotypes. A clonotype was counted as expanded or contracted only if both edgeR and NoisET called the change significant, with noise models trained on biological replicates. For edgeR calls, the thresholds were a false discovery rate-adjusted p below 0.01 and a log2 fold-change of 1. As an exploratory analysis of dynamics, max-normalized trajectories of the 1000 most abundant clonotypes were examined by PCA with hierarchical clustering. Separately sequenced CD4+ and CD8+ repertoires were used to assign a CD4 or CD8 phenotype to each responding clone. In-frame beta chains were kept once TCRdb had trimmed the public reads at Q25 with fastp and called clones with MiXCR. Each entry is one CDR3 protein sequence, shown with its most common DNA and genes. In this record, the V and J calls reflect TCRdb's handling and not the investigators' own analysis. In this sample the table shows approximately 410,000 distinct CDR3 sequences, 20% to 30% of which occur a single time. The leading ten clones occupy less than 15% of the sample.

From the cysteine through the phenylalanine, the CDR3 covers 14 amino acids. The entry retains the CDR3 DNA only, 42 bases that are in frame from base 1. V lost 11 bases and J lost 3 bases; the stretch between them is 20 bases long. CDR1 SEHNR and CDR2 FQNEAQ are derived from the germline V gene (reference sequence). The sample was PBMCs or a T cell subset sorted from them (not recorded which). The V and J segments used are TRBV7-9 and TRBJ2-7; the D match is possibly TRBD1 or TRBD2, with 6 bases aligned in each. This receptor was identified in an adult woman who had mild COVID-19 (a few samples of this study predate the infection). The sample titles of this study are shuffled in the database, so cell type and time point are left out; the donor was told from shared clones. CDR3 sequence: CASDPGAGHYEQYF. The DNA sequence is TGTGCCTCAGACCCGGGGGCAGGCCACTACGAGCAGTACTTC.